Presented here are 22 T cell receptor beta chains from one specimen sequenced in a study of cytotoxic CD8 clonotypes in ibrutinib-treated CLL. TCRdb's table, derived via immunoSEQ multiplex PCR, lists solely in-frame clones and lacks some. The table lists fewer than 400,000 clones, about 64% of them singletons. The material sequenced was PBMCs, taken after 36 months of ibrutinib treatment. The receptor source for this set is a human donor with chronic lymphocytic leukemia.

This rearrangement joins TRBV2 to TRBJ1-4; no definite D call. The CDR3 length is 14 residues. Trimming removed 8 bases from V and 1 base from J, with 11 bases in between. The V gene's germline CDR1 is SNHLY and CDR2 FYNNEI. CDR3 amino acids: CASGRTGTNEKLFF. In DNA form, the CDR3 reads TGTGCCAGCGGACGTACGGGAACTAATGAAAAACTGTTTTTT.

The table lists this clone with a count of one. This sequence joins TRBV29-1 and TRBJ2-1; TRBD1 matches 7 bases. The CDR3 extends over 13 amino acids. The germline V gene has CDR1 SQVTM and CDR2 ANQGSEA. V shed 3 bases, J shed 9 bases, and the junction held 8 bases outside the gene matches. Here the CDR3 DNA reads TGCAGCGTTGAGCAGGACAGGCCATTTGAGCAGTTCTTC. The encoded protein is CSVEQDRPFEQFF.

This chain links TRBV5-6 with TRBJ2-7; 9 bases align to TRBD2. The CDR3 is 13 residues long. Germline-derived CDR1 and CDR2 are SGHDT and YYEEEE. Trimming at V came to 2 bases and at J to 5 bases, leaving 2 bases not matched to a gene. Here the CDR3 reads CASSFAGGNEQYF. CDR3 coding DNA: TGTGCCAGCAGCTTCGCGGGAGGGAACGAGCAGTACTTC. The full variable domain, rest sourced from reference TRBV5-6 and TRBJ2-7, is DAGVTQSPTHLIKTRGQQVTLRCSPKSGHDTVSWYQQALGQGPQFIFQYYEEEERQRGNFPDRFSGHQFPNYSSELNVNALLLGDSALYLCASSFAGGNEQYFGPGTRLTVT.

This clone was found a few times. The chain has TRBV29-1 and TRBJ2-5; D call uncertain. Trimming removed 3 bases from V and 1 base from J, with 9 bases in between. The CDR3 covers 13 residues. In germline, CDR1 is SQVTM, CDR2 ANQGSEA. This chain's CDR3 is CSVESTAQETQYF. The CDR3 DNA reads as TGCAGCGTTGAGTCCACCGCCCAAGAGACCCAGTACTTC. The whole variable domain, remainder taken from reference TRBV29-1 and TRBJ2-5, is SAVISQKPSRDICQRGTSLTIQCQVDSQVTMMFWYRQQPGQSLTLIATANQGSEATYESGFVIDKFPISRPNLTFSTLTVSNMSPEDSSIYLCSVESTAQETQYFGPGTRLLVL.

This rearrangement joins TRBV27 to TRBJ1-6, with D unresolved. The CDR3 has 15 residues. CDR1 and CDR2 from the germline V gene are MNHEY and SMNVEV (reference sequence). Trimming stripped 6 bases from V and 6 bases from J, with 15 bases between. The CDR3 DNA sequence: TGTGCCAGCAGCCCCACCAGCACGGTTAATTCACCCCTCCACTTT. Translation: CASSPTSTVNSPLHF.

The chain couples TRBV4-1 to TRBJ1-6, with D uncertain. V was trimmed by 0 bases and J by 3 bases, leaving 18 bases between them. Per germline, CDR1 MGHRA and CDR2 YSYEKL. This CDR3 has 19 residues. The chain's CDR3 is CASSQEAMGSGFYNSPLHF. The CDR3, as DNA: TGCGCCAGCAGCCAAGAAGCTATGGGGTCGGGGTTCTATAATTCACCCCTCCACTTT.

This chain uses TRBV19 with TRBJ2-7; D may correspond to TRBD1 or TRBD2 (6 bases each). The CDR3 length is 19 residues. With 3 bases removed from V and 1 base from J, the gap between germline ends came to 25 bases. CDR1 LNHDA and CDR2 SQIVND come from the germline V gene (reference sequence). CDR3 residues: CASSMSVWTRGGLSYEQYF. CDR3 DNA sequence: TGTGCCAGTAGTATGTCCGTATGGACCAGGGGAGGTTTGTCCTACGAGCAGTACTTC.

The chain has TRBV7-9 and TRBJ2-7; 7 nucleotides align to TRBD1. Germline values: CDR1 SEHNR, CDR2 FQNEAQ (reference sequence). Trimming removed 1 base from V and 6 bases from J; junction bases left unmatched: 9. This CDR3 spans 15 amino acids. The CDR3 DNA reads as TGTGCCAGCAGCTTAGAGACAGGGTTTAGTGTCGAGCAGTACTTC. It specifies CASSLETGFSVEQYF. Using reference TRBV7-9 and TRBJ2-7 for the parts outside the CDR3, the full variable domain is DTGVSQNPRHKITKRGQNVTFRCDPISEHNRLYWYRQTLGQGPEFLTYFQNEAQLEKSRLLSDRFSAERPKGSFSTLEIQRTEQGDSAMYLCASSLETGFSVEQYFGPGTRLTVT.

This rearrangement joins TRBV5-8 to TRBJ2-3; TRBD2 matches 7 bases. V was clipped by 4 bases and J by 0 bases; unmatched bases: 5. CDR1 and CDR2 from the germline V gene are SGHTS and YDEGEE. The CDR3 consists of 15 residues. CDR3 amino acids: CASSQGLYSTDTQYF. The CDR3 DNA reads TGTGCCAGCAGCCAGGGACTATATAGCACAGATACGCAGTATTTT. The entire variable domain, with the rest obtained from reference TRBV5-8 and TRBJ2-3, is as follows: EAGVTQSPTHLIKTRGQQATLRCSPISGHTSVYWYQQALGLGLQFLLWYDEGEERNRGNFPPRFSGRQFPNYSSELNVNALELEDSALYLCASSQGLYSTDTQYFGPGTRLTVL.

This clone was seen a handful of times. This chain links TRBV27 with TRBJ1-6, with D possibly being TRBD1 (5 bases). The CDR3 length is 14 residues. Trimming removed 1 base at V and 9 bases at J, with 10 bases between. CDR1 is MNHEY and CDR2 is SMNVEV in the germline V gene (reference sequence). The CDR3 DNA is TGTGCCAGCAGTTTATGGGGCCCTGGTTCACCCCTCCACTTT. Translated, it gives CASSLWGPGSPLHF.

The rearrangement uses TRBV2 and TRBJ2-3; D gene ambiguous. The CDR3 length is 15 residues. Germline V lookup: CDR1 SNHLY, CDR2 FYNNEI. Deletions cut 5 bases from V and 2 bases from J, with 14 bases between. This CDR3 reads CASSPQLGFTDTQYF. The CDR3 DNA reads TGTGCCAGCAGTCCCCAATTGGGGTTCACAGATACGCAGTATTTT.

The chain combines TRBV15 with TRBJ2-7; D perhaps matches TRBD1 (6 bases). V was clipped by 5 bases and J by 2 bases, with 19 bases between them. The CDR3 spans 16 residues. In germline, CDR1 is LNHNV, CDR2 YYDKDF (reference sequence). The CDR3 protein is CATSGNRAVTAYEQYF. For the CDR3, the DNA is TGTGCCACCAGCGGAAACAGGGCTGTCACGGCCTACGAGCAGTACTTC.

The chain employs TRBV1 and TRBJ2-2; the table's D call of TRBD2 was not tested on the DNA. TRBV1 is noted as a pseudogene. The CDR3 is made up of 13 amino acids. For the CDR3, the DNA is TGCACCAGGGCAACTAGAAACACCGGGGAGCTGTTTTTT. Residues: CTRATRNTGELFF.

V gene TRBV4-3 combines with J gene TRBJ2-1, with unresolved D. Deletions cut 3 bases from V and 6 bases from J, with 12 bases between. The CDR3 consists of 14 residues. Per germline, CDR1 LGHNA and CDR2 YSLEER. CDR3 protein: CASSHLTLGNEQFF. For the CDR3, the DNA is TGCGCCAGCAGCCATTTGACCCTGGGCAATGAGCAGTTCTTC.

This sequence joins TRBV2 and TRBJ2-2; 9 nucleotides agree with TRBD2. V lost 7 bases and J lost 3; bases outside the gene matches: 6. Germline V lookup: CDR1 SNHLY, CDR2 FYNNEI. The CDR3 is made up of 15 amino acids. The CDR3 region is CASIRIAGDTGELFF. Written as DNA, the CDR3 is TGTGCCAGCATAAGAATAGCGGGGGACACCGGGGAGCTGTTTTTT.

This clone occurred a few times. The chain couples TRBV10-3 to TRBJ1-4; D call uncertain. The CDR3 is made up of 15 amino acids. Trimming pared 6 bases from V and 5 bases from J, leaving 16 bases between. Germline V gives CDR1 ENHRY, CDR2 SYGVKD. The CDR3 DNA reads TGTGCCATCAGGGGTAACAGCGGCCCAAATGAAAAACTGTTTTTT. Amino acids: CAIRGNSGPNEKLFF.

This clone occurred a few times. The chain is built from TRBV9 and TRBJ2-2; the D gene is possibly TRBD1 (5 bases). Germline loops: CDR1 SGDLS, CDR2 YYNGEE. The CDR3 totals 14 residues. The V and J ends lost 0 bases and 6 bases respectively, with 9 bases between them. The CDR3 DNA follows: TGTGCCAGCAGCGTAGTAGGGGCGGCCGGGGAGCTGTTTTTT. Amino acid sequence: CASSVVGAAGELFF.

The CDR3 sequence is CASRRRWDSPLHF. DNA for the CDR3: TGTGCCAGTAGGCGAAGGTGGGATTCACCCCTCCACTTT. The V call is TRBV19, the J call TRBJ1-6, with unresolved D. Germline V gene data show CDR1 as LNHDA and CDR2 as SQIVND (reference sequence). Trimming left V 6 bases short and J 8 bases short, with 11 bases between. The CDR3 loop spans 13 amino acids.

V is TRBV4-3 and J is TRBJ2-7, with 7 bases matching TRBD1. This CDR3 contains 15 residues. In germline, CDR1 is LGHNA, CDR2 YSLEER. V was pared by 1 base and J by 3 bases, with 6 bases of the junction left unmatched. The DNA of the CDR3 is TGCGCCAGCAGCCAAGTTGGGACAGCCTACTACGAGCAGTACTTC. It is translated as CASSQVGTAYYEQYF.

The chain has TRBV27 and TRBJ2-7, with D perhaps matching TRBD1 (5 bases). This CDR3 region has 15 residues. CDR1 is MNHEY, CDR2 SMNVEV, per germline (reference sequence). Deletions cut 4 bases from V and 3 bases from J, with 16 bases between. Here the CDR3 reads CASSSTAVRFYEQYF. DNA for the CDR3: TGTGCCAGCAGTTCGACAGCCGTCAGATTCTACGAGCAGTACTTC.

This clone was counted between two and nine times. The chain joins TRBV27 to TRBJ1-2; D not resolved. This CDR3 is built from 14 residues. V gave up 6 bases and J gave up 4 bases, with 15 bases separating them. CDR1 MNHEY and CDR2 SMNVEV come from the germline V gene (reference sequence). The CDR3 here is CASRLGGSSYGYTF. In DNA form, the CDR3 reads TGTGCCAGCAGACTGGGAGGGTCAAGCTATGGCTACACCTTC.

The CDR3 reads CASSSGPNTGELFF. The CDR3 DNA reads TGTGCCAGCAGCTCAGGGCCGAACACCGGGGAGCTGTTTTTT. The chain has TRBV11-2 and TRBJ2-2; D is perhaps TRBD1 (5 bases). The V gene lost 4 bases and the J gene lost 0 bases, with 6 bases spanning the gap. The germline gives CDR1 SGHAT, CDR2 FQNNGV. The CDR3 runs 14 residues.